Given below is one TCR beta chain in context. What antigen it recognizes has not been identified. Within one base of it there is no much larger clone, and no base qualities were kept. The intended sense of this specimen's time point label: more than 10 months on ibrutinib. For TCR beta library preparation, approximately 2 micrograms of genomic DNA were isolated from cryopreserved PBMCs. Longitudinal blood samples from CLL patients on ibrutinib monotherapy underwent high-throughput TCR beta sequencing. Patients were enrolled in a phase 2 open-label single-center ibrutinib monotherapy trial. In the germline V gene, CDR1 corresponds to SGHRS and CDR2 to YFSETQ. Inclusive of the bounding cysteine and phenylalanine, the CDR3 is 17 residues long. Only the CDR3 DNA stays, 51 bases, in frame from base 1. For this chain, trimming is 5 bases at the V end and 6 bases at the J end, and the number of junction bases without a gene match is 14.

This sample is drawn from a study of cytotoxic CD8 clonotypes in ibrutinib-treated CLL (dated by TCRdb to the early 2020s). About the full investigation: The cohort was composed of some twelve relapsed/refractory and about 15 treatment-naive patients; IGHV unmutated status was identified in around 17 patients. Of the 90 or so participants in the trial, 25 to 30 had longitudinal samples available. Cryopreserved peripheral blood mononuclear cells were obtained before treatment, at response, and at either sustained remission or disease progression. An average of about 260,000 productive templates and tens of thousands of productive rearrangements was obtained per sample. All remission and progressive disease samples were collected while patients were still receiving ibrutinib. Responses were partial in some 24 patients and complete in 2; after median approximately 69 months follow-up, roughly 14 stayed in remission and some twelve progressed. Response samples were taken after a median of approximately 13 months on treatment, ranging from roughly 6 to 36 months.

Study-level results and caveats: At ibrutinib response clonality went up, during sustained remission it held steady, and at progression it dropped back toward baseline. Sampling times were not matched between patients in sustained remission and patients whose disease was progressing, and lymph node repertoires were not examined. Public clonotypes were rare and either shrank or stayed stable during treatment, and the rise in clonality at ibrutinib response reflected expansion of private clonotypes. Baseline clonality was found to be higher than that of age-matched healthy donors and was strongly correlated with circulating CD8+ T-cell counts.

On a MiSeq, deep resolution sequencing aimed for a depth between 1 in 1 million and 1 in 200,000 T cells, with each clonotype covered approximately 10x on average. The immunoSEQ hsTCRB Kit was used to generate the TCR beta libraries. As for the authors' bioinformatics: ImmunoSEQ Data Assistant and ImmunoSEQ Analyzer were used for data analysis, and V, D and J genes were assigned according to IMGT definitions. Clonality, which ranges from 0 to 1, was calculated as one minus the normalized Shannon entropy of productive rearrangement frequencies. Only overrepresented clonotypes making up at least 0.05% of the repertoire of each patient were included in the public clonotype analysis. Some 14 age-matched healthy donor repertoires from immuneACCESS served as clonality controls. In its TCRdb copy, this immuneACCESS table keeps in-frame sequences only and misses some clones. Where compared with another copy, unresolved V genes explain less than half of these, and the others have no known cause. V, J and clone size derive from that table, while D and trimming were established from the DNA sequence. For this sample there are tens of thousands of clones; 65% to 75% appear just once. The ten largest account for roughly two fifths of the sample.

The sequence links TRBV5-1 to TRBJ1-4; 9 bases in between match TRBD1. The specimen was PBMCs, collected after 12 months of ibrutinib treatment. The receptor comes from a human donor with chronic lymphocytic leukemia. The DNA is TGCGCCAGCAGTCCCGGGACAGGGCCCCCCGGGGATGAAAAACTGTTTTTT. Its coded protein is CASSPGTGPPGDEKLFF.